Listed below are T cell receptor beta chains from one sample, sequenced in a study of OX40 agonist ivuxolimab in advanced cancers. Sequenced by immunoSEQ multiplex PCR; TCRdb stores in-frame clones only, minus some. The table includes tens of thousands of clones, around 90% detected once. Source: CD4+ or CD8+ T cells sorted from blood, taken in a trial of the OX40 agonist ivuxolimab. The receptor source for this set is an adult with an advanced solid tumor such as melanoma, head and neck, liver or kidney cancer. Each CDR3 is given with its conserved first and last residue. Each record gives: J gene, D gene, V gene, clone size, CDR3 DNA, CDR3 protein. The D gene is left open where the match is weak. Where a row states a size, it is once, few, many or the class of an expanded clone; other rows omit it.

>TRBJ2-2|NA|TRBV6-1|NA
TGTGCCAGCAGTGAAGTTCGGGGGACCGGGGAGCTGTTTTTT
CASSEVRGTGELFF
>TRBJ2-3|TRBD2|TRBV5-1|once
TGCGCCAGCAGCTTGGGGCGGGAGAGGCGCACAGATACGCAGTATTTT
CASSLGRERRTDTQYF
>TRBJ2-4|NA|TRBV10-3|NA
TGTGCCATCAGTGACCCCGGGACCCCCCTGGACATTCAGTACTTC
CAISDPGTPLDIQYF
>TRBJ1-1|NA|TRBV2|NA
TGTGCCAGCAGAGAAGGGTTGAACACTGAAGCTTTCTTT
CASREGLNTEAFF
>TRBJ2-2|TRBD2|TRBV19|NA
TGTGCCAGTAGTATCAAAGCGGGAGGCTCCGGGGAGCTGTTTTTT
CASSIKAGGSGELFF
>TRBJ2-2|NA|TRBV18|NA
TGTGCCAGCTCACCACCGGAGGGTTCCGGGGAGCTGTTTTTT
CASSPPEGSGELFF
>TRBJ2-7|NA|TRBV27|once
TGTGCCAGCAGTTTACTACGGGGCGAGCAGTACTTC
CASSLLRGEQYF
>TRBJ2-2|TRBD2|TRBV18|NA
TGTGCCAGCTCACCACCGAAGGGCGGGGGGACCGGGGAGCTGTTTTTT
CASSPPKGGGTGELFF
>TRBJ2-7|NA|TRBV29-1|NA
TGCAGCGTTGAAGAATTGGGAAGGGGGACGGGAGAGCAGTACTTC
CSVEELGRGTGEQYF
>TRBJ2-7|NA|TRBV6-5|NA
TGTGCCAGCACCCCGAGTGGAAGTGCAGACTACGAGCAGTACTTC
CASTPSGSADYEQYF
>TRBJ1-1|NA|TRBV19|NA
TGTGCCAGTAGTATAGGACAGGCCGAGAACACTGAAGCTTTCTTT
CASSIGQAENTEAFF
>TRBJ2-3|NA|TRBV27|NA
TGTGCCAGCCGGACGTTCACAGATACGCAGTATTTT
CASRTFTDTQYF
>TRBJ1-3|NA|TRBV18|NA
TGTGCCAGCTCTCCCTTCGGGAGAGGCCTAGGAAACACCATATATTTT
CASSPFGRGLGNTIYF
>TRBJ1-1|TRBD1|TRBV30|NA
TGTGCCGTTACAGGGGGCGGGGACACTGAAGCTTTCTTT
CAVTGGGDTEAFF
>TRBJ2-4|TRBD2|TRBV5-1|NA
TGCGCCAGCAGCACTAGCGGGAGCTCCAAAAACATTCAGTACTTC
CASSTSGSSKNIQYF
>TRBJ2-1|NA|TRBV10-3|NA
TGTGCCATCACGGCGGGTAGCTCCTACAATGAGCAGTTCTTC
CAITAGSSYNEQFF
>TRBJ2-1|NA|TRBV25-1|NA
TGTGCCAGCAGTTCTAAACCACAGGGCAATGAGCAGTTCTTC
CASSSKPQGNEQFF
>TRBJ2-7|NA|TRBV28|NA
TGTGCCAGCAGGCTTAATGACGCTGAGGTTCTCGAGCAGTACTTC
CASRLNDAEVLEQYF
>TRBJ2-7|TRBD1|TRBV10-3|NA
TGTGCCATTCAAGGACAGGGGCCCTCCTACGAGCAGTACTTC
CAIQGQGPSYEQYF
>TRBJ2-7|NA|TRBV19|NA
TGTGCCAGTAGTCCCGGGATCCTTAGCGAGCAGTACTTC
CASSPGILSEQYF
>TRBJ2-5|NA|TRBV6-1|NA
TGTGCCAGCAGTCCGGGACACCATAAGGAGACCCAGTACTTC
CASSPGHHKETQYF
>TRBJ2-7|NA|TRBV4-1|NA
TGCGCCAGCAGCCAAACAGGCTTGACCTACGAGCAGTACTTC
CASSQTGLTYEQYF
>TRBJ1-1|TRBD1|TRBV4-3|NA
TGCGCCAGCAGCCTCGCTAGGGGGCTAGGAACTGAAGCTTTCTTT
CASSLARGLGTEAFF
>TRBJ2-7|NA|TRBV5-8|NA
TGTGCCAGCAGCTTTTCGGGCCCCCGTCAGTACTTC
CASSFSGPRQYF
>TRBJ2-5|NA|TRBV19|NA
TGTGCCAGTAGTATAAACTATCGGACAGATCAAGAGACCCAGTACTTC
CASSINYRTDQETQYF
>TRBJ2-1|NA|TRBV19|NA
TGTGCCAGTAGTACGACGGCAATTCACAATGAGCAGTTCTTC
CASSTTAIHNEQFF
>TRBJ1-5|NA|TRBV6-5|NA
TGTGCCAGCAAGGCGGTATATGGCAATCAGCCCCAGCATTTT
CASKAVYGNQPQHF
>TRBJ1-1|NA|TRBV10-3|NA
TGTGCCATCAGCCTCGGAGGGAACACTGAAGCTTTCTTT
CAISLGGNTEAFF
>TRBJ2-5|NA|TRBV18|once
TGTGCCAGCTCACTTTTTGGGCAAGAGACCCAGTACTTC
CASSLFGQETQYF
>TRBJ1-1|TRBD1|TRBV10-3|NA
TGTGCCACCACCCGACAGGGAACCGCTACTGAAGCTTTCTTT
CATTRQGTATEAFF
>TRBJ1-2|NA|TRBV20-1|once
TGCAGTGCTAGAGATAACCTCTACACCTTC
CSARDNLYTF
>TRBJ2-1|TRBD2|TRBV5-4|NA
TGTGCCAGCAGCTTACTCTCTAGCGGGAGCGGCAATGAGCAGTTCTTC
CASSLLSSGSGNEQFF
>TRBJ2-5|NA|TRBV9|NA
TGTGCCAGCAGCGTAGACGTGGGAGGCGAGACCCAGTACTTC
CASSVDVGGETQYF
>TRBJ1-2|NA|TRBV5-1|NA
TGCGCCAGCAGCTTAGGGCAGATCTATGGCTACACCTTC
CASSLGQIYGYTF
>TRBJ2-1|TRBD1|TRBV5-1|NA
TGCGCCAGCAGCGGGGACAGTTTCTCCTACAATGAGCAGTTCTTC
CASSGDSFSYNEQFF
>TRBJ2-4|NA|TRBV7-2|NA
TGTGCCAGCAGCTTAGGGGGCAGGGAGTGGCGGTACTTC
CASSLGGREWRYF
>TRBJ2-7|NA|TRBV30|NA
TGTGCCTGGAGTGACCCTAGTTGGGGGGAGACCTACGAGCAGTACTTC
CAWSDPSWGETYEQYF
>TRBJ2-7|NA|TRBV6-5|NA
TGTGCCAGCAGGACCTTGGGGCGCTACGAGCAGTACTTC
CASRTLGRYEQYF
>TRBJ2-7|TRBD2|TRBV27|NA
TGTGCCAGCAGTTCGGCGACTAGCGGAGCTGTCTACGAGCAGTACTTC
CASSSATSGAVYEQYF
>TRBJ2-6|TRBD2|TRBV30|NA
TGTGCCTGGACTAGCGGGAGTCCTGGGGCCAACGTCCTGACTTTC
CAWTSGSPGANVLTF
>TRBJ2-2|TRBD2|TRBV5-1|NA
TGCGCCAGCAGCGACACTAGCGCCGGGGAGCTGTTTTTT
CASSDTSAGELFF
>TRBJ2-5|NA|TRBV11-2|NA
TGTGCCAGCAGCCCACGGGATCACCAAGAGACCCAGTACTTC
CASSPRDHQETQYF
>TRBJ1-1|NA|TRBV2|NA
TGTGCCAGCAGTCCGCAGACAATAAGCACTGAAGCTTTCTTT
CASSPQTISTEAFF
>TRBJ1-5|NA|TRBV16|few
TGTGCCAGCAGCCGGCCGGGACCCCATGCCGAGAATCAGCCCCAGCATTTT
CASSRPGPHAENQPQHF
>TRBJ2-1|NA|TRBV6-6|NA
TGTGCCAGCAGCCCATCCTACAATGAGCAGTTCTTC
CASSPSYNEQFF
>TRBJ2-7|TRBD2|TRBV11-2|few
TGTGCCAGCAGGCCGGGACTAGCGGGTCCCTACGAGCAGTACTTC
CASRPGLAGPYEQYF
>TRBJ1-1|NA|TRBV6-4|NA
TGTGCCAGCAGTGAACAACAGAACACTGAAGCTTTCTTT
CASSEQQNTEAFF
>TRBJ2-3|NA|TRBV2|NA
TGTGCCAGCGGACGGGACTCATCATTCACAGATACGCAGTATTTT
CASGRDSSFTDTQYF
>TRBJ2-2|NA|TRBV6-1|NA
TGTGCCAGCAGTGAAGCGCTTCTGGCCAGGCCAAGCGCGGGGGAGCTGTTTTTT
CASSEALLARPSAGELFF
>TRBJ2-7|NA|TRBV11-3|NA
TGTGCCAGCAGCCGAGACAGGGACTCGAGCGAGCAGTACTTC
CASSRDRDSSEQYF
>TRBJ2-7|NA|TRBV29-1|NA
TGCAGCGTTGAAGGAGGGTGGCCCTACGAGCAGTACTTC
CSVEGGWPYEQYF
>TRBJ1-4|NA|TRBV18|NA
TGTGCCAGCTCACCACCGGGTGGAGGTGAAAAACTGTTTTTT
CASSPPGGGEKLFF
>TRBJ2-3|NA|TRBV7-8|NA
TGTGCCAGCAGAAAGAGTATTATGGCAATCACAGATACGCAGTATTTT
CASRKSIMAITDTQYF